This T cell receptor (beta chain) emerged from a study of CDR3 diversity in severe acne. TCRdb redid the calling of the PCR reads with MiXCR, one entry per CDR3 protein. The data contain about 76,000 distinct CDR3 sequences, about 54% of them singletons. The sequenced sample consisted of blood. The TCR comes from a male donor in good health, without acne.

The CDR3: CASSLAFEETQYF. Here the CDR3 DNA reads TGTGCCAGCAGTCTAGCATTTGAAGAGACCCAGTACTTC. The V and J genes are TRBV11-2 and TRBJ2-5, with a possible D match to TRBD2 (5 bases). The germline gives CDR1 SGHAT, CDR2 FQNNGV. Trimming stripped 6 bases from V and 3 bases from J, with 11 bases between. This CDR3 comprises 13 residues.